Listed below are T cell receptor beta chains from one sample, sequenced in a study of Ad26.COV2.S vaccination and SARS-CoV-2 variants. Produced via immunoSEQ multiplex PCR; TCRdb's table is partial and in-frame only. The top ten hold roughly 10% of the sample, which has 200,000 to 300,000 clones, approximately 88% seen once. The source was peripheral blood, collected in a trial of Ad26.COV2.S vaccine versus placebo. The receptor source for this set is a person aged 18-65 years who received the Ad26.COV2.S COVID-19 vaccine or a placebo. Both conserved end residues are part of each CDR3. D genes are given only for firm matches. Clone size is shown for a subset of rows, as once, few, many or a class of expanded clone.

clone_size: NA
v_call: TRBV9
d_call: TRBD2
j_call: TRBJ2-2
cdr3_aa: CASSATGLAATGELFF
cdr3_nt: TGTGCCAGCAGCGCAACGGGACTAGCGGCCACCGGGGAGCTGTTTTTT

clone_size: NA
v_call: TRBV4-3
d_call: TRBD1
j_call: TRBJ2-3
cdr3_aa: CASSTLVGTGEYF
cdr3_nt: TGCGCCAGCAGCACTCTGGTCGGGACAGGAGAATATTTT

clone_size: NA
v_call: TRBV3-1/TRBV3-2
d_call: NA
j_call: TRBJ2-1
cdr3_aa: CASSQPSHLYNEQFF
cdr3_nt: TGTGCCAGCAGCCAACCCTCCCATTTATACAATGAGCAGTTCTTC

clone_size: NA
v_call: TRBV19
d_call: NA
j_call: TRBJ2-3
cdr3_aa: CASRPSGTDTQYF
cdr3_nt: TGTGCCAGTAGGCCTAGCGGCACAGATACGCAGTATTTT

clone_size: NA
v_call: TRBV28
d_call: NA
j_call: TRBJ2-1
cdr3_aa: CASRDRFGNEQFF
cdr3_nt: TGTGCCAGTCGCGACAGGTTTGGAAATGAGCAGTTCTTC

clone_size: NA
v_call: TRBV3-1/TRBV3-2
d_call: TRBD1
j_call: TRBJ1-2
cdr3_aa: CASATLSRGQGRYGYTF
cdr3_nt: TGTGCCAGCGCTACCCTATCCCGAGGACAGGGTCGCTATGGCTACACCTTC

clone_size: NA
v_call: TRBV18
d_call: NA
j_call: TRBJ1-4
cdr3_aa: CASSPPVASNEKLFF
cdr3_nt: TGTGCCAGCTCACCCCCCGTGGCCTCTAATGAAAAACTGTTTTTT

clone_size: NA
v_call: TRBV9
d_call: NA
j_call: TRBJ1-1
cdr3_aa: CASSVVGGVTEAFF
cdr3_nt: TGTGCCAGCAGCGTAGTGGGAGGGGTCACTGAAGCTTTCTTT

clone_size: NA
v_call: TRBV7-3
d_call: TRBD2
j_call: TRBJ2-1
cdr3_aa: CASSLTGLADYNEQFF
cdr3_nt: TGTGCCAGCAGCTTAACGGGACTAGCGGACTACAATGAGCAGTTCTTC

clone_size: NA
v_call: TRBV19
d_call: NA
j_call: TRBJ2-2
cdr3_aa: CASSIEVGELFF
cdr3_nt: TGTGCCAGTAGTATAGAGGTCGGGGAGCTGTTTTTT

clone_size: once
v_call: TRBV7-9
d_call: NA
j_call: TRBJ1-4
cdr3_aa: CASSLGKEKLFF
cdr3_nt: TGTGCCAGCAGCTTAGGCAAAGAAAAACTGTTTTTT

clone_size: few
v_call: TRBV15
d_call: NA
j_call: TRBJ2-5
cdr3_aa: CATSRGPSDETQYF
cdr3_nt: TGTGCCACCAGCAGAGGGCCTAGCGACGAGACCCAGTACTTC

clone_size: NA
v_call: TRBV18
d_call: NA
j_call: TRBJ2-1
cdr3_aa: CASSPGWQGSYNEQFF
cdr3_nt: TGTGCCAGCTCACCAGGGTGGCAGGGGTCCTACAATGAGCAGTTCTTC

clone_size: NA
v_call: TRBV28
d_call: NA
j_call: TRBJ1-4
cdr3_aa: CASSPGRGREKLFF
cdr3_nt: TGTGCCAGCAGTCCAGGCCGGGGGAGGGAAAAACTGTTTTTT

clone_size: NA
v_call: TRBV19
d_call: TRBD1
j_call: TRBJ1-1
cdr3_aa: CASSMGTGVSEAFF
cdr3_nt: TGTGCCAGTAGTATGGGGACAGGGGTTTCTGAAGCTTTCTTT

clone_size: NA
v_call: TRBV10-3
d_call: TRBD1
j_call: TRBJ1-1
cdr3_aa: CATQGTGTGGSEAFF
cdr3_nt: TGTGCCACTCAAGGGACCGGGACAGGGGGGTCTGAAGCTTTCTTT

clone_size: NA
v_call: TRBV12-3/TRBV12-4
d_call: NA
j_call: TRBJ2-7
cdr3_aa: CASSSDRPTSQYF
cdr3_nt: TGTGCCAGCAGTTCTGACAGACCTACGTCGCAGTACTTC

clone_size: NA
v_call: TRBV19
d_call: NA
j_call: TRBJ2-1
cdr3_aa: CASTAFDNEQFF
cdr3_nt: TGTGCCAGTACCGCTTTTGACAATGAGCAGTTCTTC

clone_size: NA
v_call: TRBV14
d_call: NA
j_call: TRBJ2-1
cdr3_aa: CASSQGGTYNEQFF
cdr3_nt: TGTGCCAGCAGCCAAGGCGGGACCTACAATGAGCAGTTCTTC

clone_size: NA
v_call: TRBV9
d_call: TRBD1
j_call: TRBJ1-1
cdr3_aa: CASSPWTGVMNTEAFF
cdr3_nt: TGTGCCAGCAGCCCATGGACAGGTGTCATGAACACTGAAGCTTTCTTT

clone_size: few
v_call: TRBV23-1
d_call: NA
j_call: TRBJ2-2
cdr3_aa: CASSQGANTGELFF
cdr3_nt: TGCGCCAGCAGTCAGGGCGCGAACACCGGGGAGCTGTTTTTT

clone_size: NA
v_call: TRBV4-3
d_call: NA
j_call: TRBJ2-2
cdr3_aa: CASSQEMGGANTGELFF
cdr3_nt: TGCGCCAGCAGCCAAGAGATGGGGGGCGCGAACACCGGGGAGCTGTTTTTT

clone_size: once
v_call: TRBV23-1
d_call: NA
j_call: TRBJ2-5
cdr3_aa: CASSQRPQETQYF
cdr3_nt: TGCGCCAGCAGTCAGCGGCCCCAAGAGACCCAGTACTTC

clone_size: NA
v_call: TRBV3-1/TRBV3-2
d_call: NA
j_call: TRBJ2-1
cdr3_aa: CASSQEIGGSYNEQFF
cdr3_nt: TGTGCCAGCAGCCAAGAGATTGGGGGGTCCTACAATGAGCAGTTCTTC

clone_size: NA
v_call: TRBV28
d_call: NA
j_call: TRBJ1-1
cdr3_aa: CASSFVGATEAFF
cdr3_nt: TGTGCCAGCAGTTTCGTGGGGGCGACTGAAGCTTTCTTT

clone_size: NA
v_call: TRBV11-2
d_call: NA
j_call: TRBJ1-1
cdr3_aa: CASSLVRFAVAEAFF
cdr3_nt: TGTGCCAGCAGCTTAGTGCGATTCGCCGTTGCTGAAGCTTTCTTT

clone_size: NA
v_call: TRBV7-2
d_call: NA
j_call: TRBJ2-1
cdr3_aa: CASSTDISSYNEQFF
cdr3_nt: TGTGCCAGCAGTACGGACATAAGCTCCTACAATGAGCAGTTCTTC

clone_size: NA
v_call: TRBV25-1
d_call: NA
j_call: TRBJ1-3
cdr3_aa: CASSPSAGSGNTIYF
cdr3_nt: TGTGCCAGCAGTCCCAGCGCGGGATCTGGAAACACCATATATTTT

clone_size: NA
v_call: TRBV19
d_call: TRBD1
j_call: TRBJ2-3
cdr3_aa: CASSQGPGTGTHTQYF
cdr3_nt: TGTGCCAGCTCTCAGGGACCCGGGACAGGGACCCATACGCAGTATTTT